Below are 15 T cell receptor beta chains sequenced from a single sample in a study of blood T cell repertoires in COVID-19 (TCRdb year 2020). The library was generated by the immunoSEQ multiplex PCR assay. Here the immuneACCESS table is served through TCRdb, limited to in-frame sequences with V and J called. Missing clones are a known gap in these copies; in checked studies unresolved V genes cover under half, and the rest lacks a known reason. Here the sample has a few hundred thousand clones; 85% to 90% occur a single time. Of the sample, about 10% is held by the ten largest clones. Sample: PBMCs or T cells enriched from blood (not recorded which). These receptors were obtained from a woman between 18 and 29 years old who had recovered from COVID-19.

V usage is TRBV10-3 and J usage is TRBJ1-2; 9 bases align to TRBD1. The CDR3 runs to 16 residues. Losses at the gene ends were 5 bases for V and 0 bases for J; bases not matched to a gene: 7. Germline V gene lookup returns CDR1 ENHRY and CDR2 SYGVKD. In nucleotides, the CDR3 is TGTGCCATCAGTCCCACCGGGACAGGGCCTAACTATGGCTACACCTTC. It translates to CAISPTGTGPNYGYTF.

As DNA, the CDR3 is TGTGCCAGCAGTCCCCAAGGGGAGGTCACAGATACGCAGTATTTT. It encodes CASSPQGEVTDTQYF. This sequence joins TRBV11-3 and TRBJ2-3, with D perhaps TRBD2 (6 bases). The germline V gene encodes CDR1 SGHNT and CDR2 YENEEA. There are 15 residues in the CDR3. Trimming cost V 6 bases and J 2 bases, with 15 bases left between them.

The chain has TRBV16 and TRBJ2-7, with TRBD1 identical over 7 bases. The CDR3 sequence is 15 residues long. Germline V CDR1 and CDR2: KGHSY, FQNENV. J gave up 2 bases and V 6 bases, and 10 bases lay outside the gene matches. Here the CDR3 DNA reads TGTGCCAGCAGTTCGCAGGGGCAGGGGGCCTACGAGCAGTACTTC. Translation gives CASSSQGQGAYEQYF. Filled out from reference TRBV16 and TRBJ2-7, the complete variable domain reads GEEVAQTPKHLVRGEGQKAKLYCAPIKGHSYVFWYQQVLKNEFKFLISFQNENVFDETGMPKERFSAKCLPNSPCSLEIQATKLEDSAVYFCASSSQGQGAYEQYFGPGTRLTVT.

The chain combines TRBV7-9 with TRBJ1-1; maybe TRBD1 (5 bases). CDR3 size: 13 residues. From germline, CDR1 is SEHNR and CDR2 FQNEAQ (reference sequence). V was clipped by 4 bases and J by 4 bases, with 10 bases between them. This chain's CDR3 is CASSSLGLTEAFF. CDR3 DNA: TGTGCCAGCAGCTCATTGGGACTCACTGAAGCTTTCTTT.

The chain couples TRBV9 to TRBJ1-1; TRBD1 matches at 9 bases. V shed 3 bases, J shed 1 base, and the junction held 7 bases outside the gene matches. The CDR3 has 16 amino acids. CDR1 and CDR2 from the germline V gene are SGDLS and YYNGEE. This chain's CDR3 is CASSAQTGGPNTEAFF. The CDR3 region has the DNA TGTGCCAGCAGCGCCCAGACAGGGGGGCCGAACACTGAAGCTTTCTTT.

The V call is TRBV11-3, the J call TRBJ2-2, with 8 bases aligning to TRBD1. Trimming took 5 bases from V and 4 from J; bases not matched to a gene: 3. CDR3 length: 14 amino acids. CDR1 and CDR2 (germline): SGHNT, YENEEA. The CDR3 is CASSATGGTGELFF. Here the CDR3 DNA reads TGTGCCAGCAGCGCCACAGGGGGCACCGGGGAGCTGTTTTTT.

CDR3 DNA: TGTGCCACCAGTGACTCTACGACAGGTACCGGGGAGCTGTTTTTT. Its protein product is CATSDSTTGTGELFF. The chain employs TRBV24-1 and TRBJ2-2; D possibly corresponds to TRBD1 (6 bases). Germline CDR1 is KGHDR and CDR2 is SFDVKD. This CDR3 has 15 residues. V dropped 4 bases and J dropped 5 bases, with 13 bases sitting between them.

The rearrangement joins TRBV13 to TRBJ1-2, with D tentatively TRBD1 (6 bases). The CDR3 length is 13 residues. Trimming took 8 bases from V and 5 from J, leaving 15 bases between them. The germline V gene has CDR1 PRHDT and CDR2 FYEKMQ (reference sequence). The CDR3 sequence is CASGRQVAYGYTF. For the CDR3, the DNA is TGTGCCAGCGGACGACAGGTCGCTTATGGCTACACCTTC. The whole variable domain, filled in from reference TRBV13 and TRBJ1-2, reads AAGVIQSPRHLIKEKRETATLKCYPIPRHDTVYWYQQGPGQDPQFLISFYEKMQSDKGSIPDRFSAQQFSDYHSELNMSSLELGDSALYFCASGRQVAYGYTFGSGTRLTVV.

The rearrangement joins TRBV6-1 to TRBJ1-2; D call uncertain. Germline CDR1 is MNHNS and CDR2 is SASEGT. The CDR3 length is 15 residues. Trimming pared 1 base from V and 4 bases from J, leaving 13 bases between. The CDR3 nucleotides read TGTGCCAGCAGTGAAGGGGCAGCTAATTCCTATGGCTACACCTTC. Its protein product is CASSEGAANSYGYTF.

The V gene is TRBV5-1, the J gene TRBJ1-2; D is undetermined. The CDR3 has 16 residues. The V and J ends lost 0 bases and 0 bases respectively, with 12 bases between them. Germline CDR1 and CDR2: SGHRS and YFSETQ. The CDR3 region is CASSLAHSLANYGYTF. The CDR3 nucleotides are TGCGCCAGCAGCTTGGCTCACTCCCTAGCTAACTATGGCTACACCTTC.

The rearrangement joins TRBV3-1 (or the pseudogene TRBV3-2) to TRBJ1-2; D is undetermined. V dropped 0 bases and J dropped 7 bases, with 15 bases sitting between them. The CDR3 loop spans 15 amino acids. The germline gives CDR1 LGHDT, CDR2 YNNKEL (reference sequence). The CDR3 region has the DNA TGTGCCAGCAGCCAAGATTTGATTGGGCCTACTGGCTACACCTTC. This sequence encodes CASSQDLIGPTGYTF.

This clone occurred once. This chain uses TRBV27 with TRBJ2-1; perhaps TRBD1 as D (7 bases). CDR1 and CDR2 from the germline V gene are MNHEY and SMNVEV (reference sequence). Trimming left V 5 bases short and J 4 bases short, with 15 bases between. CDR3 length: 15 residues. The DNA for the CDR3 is TGTGCCAGCAGTGCCGGGACAGCGGGTTACAATGAGCAGTTCTTC. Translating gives CASSAGTAGYNEQFF.

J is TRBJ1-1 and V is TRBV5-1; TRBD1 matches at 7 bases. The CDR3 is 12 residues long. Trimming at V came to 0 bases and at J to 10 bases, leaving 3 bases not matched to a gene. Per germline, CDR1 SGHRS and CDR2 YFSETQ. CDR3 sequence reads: CASSLEGAGAFF. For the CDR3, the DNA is TGCGCCAGCAGCTTGGAGGGGGCGGGAGCTTTCTTT.

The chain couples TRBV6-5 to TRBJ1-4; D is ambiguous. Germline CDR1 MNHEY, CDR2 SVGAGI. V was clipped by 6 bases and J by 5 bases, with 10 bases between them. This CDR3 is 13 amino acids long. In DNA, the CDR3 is TGTGCCAGCAGCGGACTCGAGAATGAAAAACTGTTTTTT. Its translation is CASSGLENEKLFF.

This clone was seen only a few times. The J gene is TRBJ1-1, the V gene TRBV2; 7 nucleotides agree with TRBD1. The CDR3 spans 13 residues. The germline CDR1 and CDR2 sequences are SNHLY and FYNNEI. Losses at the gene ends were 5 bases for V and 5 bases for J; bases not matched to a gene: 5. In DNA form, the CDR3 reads TGTGCCAGCAGTCGCGCAGGGGGAACTGAAGCTTTCTTT. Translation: CASSRAGGTEAFF.